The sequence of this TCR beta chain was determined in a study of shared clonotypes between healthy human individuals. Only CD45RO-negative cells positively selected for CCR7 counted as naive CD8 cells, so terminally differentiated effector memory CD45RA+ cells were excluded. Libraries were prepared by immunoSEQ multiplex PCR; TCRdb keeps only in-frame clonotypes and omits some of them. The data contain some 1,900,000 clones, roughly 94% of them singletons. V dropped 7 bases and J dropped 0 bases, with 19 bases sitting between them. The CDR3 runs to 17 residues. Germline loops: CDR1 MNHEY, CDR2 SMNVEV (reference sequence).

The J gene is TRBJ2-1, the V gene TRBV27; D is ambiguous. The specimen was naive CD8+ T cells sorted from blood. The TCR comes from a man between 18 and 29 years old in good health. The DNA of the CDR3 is TGTGCCAGCACCCATACGAGTGAAGGAAGCTCCTACAATGAGCAGTTCTTC. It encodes CASTHTSEGSSYNEQFF.